This T cell receptor beta chain was identified during a study of tumor-infiltrating lymphocytes in primary liver carcinoma. Study-wide findings and caveats: The difference in top-250-clone fraction between tumors and blood was significant, favoring tumors (p = 0.039).

TCR beta cDNA was reverse-transcribed from about 550 ng of total RNA. The reaction used a constant-region primer and ProtoScript II reverse transcriptase. ARM-PCR was slightly modified, and three nested multiplex PCR rounds with it gave rise to the TCR beta libraries. TCRdb reanalysed the multiplex PCR reads using MiXCR and keeps one entry per CDR3 protein. The sample has fewer than 400,000 distinct CDR3 sequences; 65% are singletons. Unsorted whole blood yielded blood RNA, and germline DNA was extracted as well. Worth noting for this clonotype: Its antigen is not known. At one boundary the junction diverges from the germline segment, which might be a read error.

The receptor was isolated from a man in his forties with primary liver carcinoma and hepatitis B virus infection. Sequencing used peripheral blood.

The CDR3: CASRLQGQENTEASF. The DNA of the CDR3 is TGTGCCAGCAGGCTACAGGGGCAAGAGAACACTGAAGCTTCCTTT. The chain has TRBV6-1 and TRBJ1-1; 7 nucleotides match TRBD1. Per the germline V gene, CDR1 is MNHNS and CDR2 is SASEGT. This CDR3 contains 15 residues.